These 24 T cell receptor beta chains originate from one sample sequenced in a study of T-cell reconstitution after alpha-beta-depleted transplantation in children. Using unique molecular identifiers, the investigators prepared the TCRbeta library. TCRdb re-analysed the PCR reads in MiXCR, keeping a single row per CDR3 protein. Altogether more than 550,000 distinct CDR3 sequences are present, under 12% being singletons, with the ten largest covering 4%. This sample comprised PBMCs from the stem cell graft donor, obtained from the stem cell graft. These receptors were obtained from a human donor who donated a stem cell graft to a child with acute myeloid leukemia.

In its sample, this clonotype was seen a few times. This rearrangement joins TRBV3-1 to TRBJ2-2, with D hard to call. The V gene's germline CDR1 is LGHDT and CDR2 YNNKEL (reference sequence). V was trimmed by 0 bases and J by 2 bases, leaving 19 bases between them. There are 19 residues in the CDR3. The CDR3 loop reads CASSQDWSEPNENTGELFF. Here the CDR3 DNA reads TGTGCCAGCAGCCAAGACTGGTCGGAACCCAATGAAAACACCGGGGAGCTGTTTTTT.

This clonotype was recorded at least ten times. The CDR3 sequence is CASSPGVALDTQYF. DNA of the CDR3: TGTGCCAGCAGCCCCGGGGTCGCTTTGGATACGCAGTATTTT. The V call is TRBV3-1, the J call TRBJ2-3; a weak D match, TRBD2 (5 bases). Trimming stripped 4 bases from V and 6 bases from J, with 14 bases between. The CDR3 spans 14 residues. From germline, CDR1 is LGHDT and CDR2 YNNKEL (reference sequence).

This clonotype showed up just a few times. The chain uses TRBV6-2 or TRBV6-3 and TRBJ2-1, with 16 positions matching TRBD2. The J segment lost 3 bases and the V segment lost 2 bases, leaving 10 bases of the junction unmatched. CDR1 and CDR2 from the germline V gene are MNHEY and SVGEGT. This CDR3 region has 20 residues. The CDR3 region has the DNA TGTGCCAGCAGTTACCCCGGGACTAGCGGGAGGGCGGGGGGCTACAATGAGCAGTTCTTC. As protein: CASSYPGTSGRAGGYNEQFF.

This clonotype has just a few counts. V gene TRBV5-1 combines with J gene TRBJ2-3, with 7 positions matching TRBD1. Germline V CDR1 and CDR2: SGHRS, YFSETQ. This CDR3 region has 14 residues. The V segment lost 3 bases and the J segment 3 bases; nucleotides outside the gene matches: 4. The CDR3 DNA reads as TGCGCCAGCAGCTCTAACAGGGGTACAGATACGCAGTATTTT. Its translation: CASSSNRGTDTQYF. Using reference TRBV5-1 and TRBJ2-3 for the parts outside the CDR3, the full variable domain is KAGVTQTPRYLIKTRGQQVTLSCSPISGHRSVSWYQQTPGQGLQFLFEYFSETQRNKGNFPGRFSGRQFSNSRSEMNVSTLELGDSALYLCASSSNRGTDTQYFGPGTRLTVL.

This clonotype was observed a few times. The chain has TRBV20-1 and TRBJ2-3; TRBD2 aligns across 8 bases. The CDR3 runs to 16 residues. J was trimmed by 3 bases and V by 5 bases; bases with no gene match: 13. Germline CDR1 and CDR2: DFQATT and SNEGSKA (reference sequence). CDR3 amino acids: CSAGHPQAGATDTQYF. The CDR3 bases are TGCAGTGCTGGTCATCCCCAAGCGGGAGCTACAGATACGCAGTATTTT.

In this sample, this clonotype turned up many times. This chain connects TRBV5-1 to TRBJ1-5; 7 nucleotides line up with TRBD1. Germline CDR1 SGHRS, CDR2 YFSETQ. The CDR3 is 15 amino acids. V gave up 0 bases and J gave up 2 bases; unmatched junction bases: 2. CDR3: CASSLEGARNQPQHF. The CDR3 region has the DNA TGCGCCAGCAGCTTGGAGGGGGCCCGCAATCAGCCCCAGCATTTT.

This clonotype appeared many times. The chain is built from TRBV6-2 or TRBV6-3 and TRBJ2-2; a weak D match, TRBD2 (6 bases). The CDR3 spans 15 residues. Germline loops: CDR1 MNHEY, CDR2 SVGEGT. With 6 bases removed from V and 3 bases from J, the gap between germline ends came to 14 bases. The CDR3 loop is CASRMGRGHTGELFF. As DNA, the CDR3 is TGTGCCAGCAGGATGGGGCGGGGTCACACCGGGGAGCTGTTTTTT.

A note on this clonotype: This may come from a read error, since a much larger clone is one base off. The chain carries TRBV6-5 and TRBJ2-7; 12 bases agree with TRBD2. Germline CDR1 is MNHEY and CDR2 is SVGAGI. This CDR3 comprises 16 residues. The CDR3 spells CASSYSRLAGVYEQHF. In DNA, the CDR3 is TGTGCCAGCAGTTACTCGAGACTAGCGGGAGTGTACGAGCAGCACTTC.

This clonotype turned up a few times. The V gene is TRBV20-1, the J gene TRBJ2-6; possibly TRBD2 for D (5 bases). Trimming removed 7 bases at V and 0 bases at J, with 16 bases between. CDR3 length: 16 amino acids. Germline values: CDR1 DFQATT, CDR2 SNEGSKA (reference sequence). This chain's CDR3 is CSVSEGRLSGANVLTF. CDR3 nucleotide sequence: TGCAGTGTCTCCGAGGGTCGCCTCTCTGGGGCCAACGTCCTGACTTTC.

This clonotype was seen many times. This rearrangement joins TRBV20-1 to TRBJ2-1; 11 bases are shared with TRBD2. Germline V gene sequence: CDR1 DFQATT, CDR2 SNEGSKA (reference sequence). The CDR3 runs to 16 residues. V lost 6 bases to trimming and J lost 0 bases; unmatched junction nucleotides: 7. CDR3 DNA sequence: TGCAGTGCAGGACCTAGCGGGAGGAGCTCCTACAATGAGCAGTTCTTC. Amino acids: CSAGPSGRSSYNEQFF.

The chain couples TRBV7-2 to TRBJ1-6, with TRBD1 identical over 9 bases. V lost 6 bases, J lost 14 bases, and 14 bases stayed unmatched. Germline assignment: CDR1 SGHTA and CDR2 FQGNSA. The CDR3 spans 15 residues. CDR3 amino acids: CASSKYTGGAGSLHF. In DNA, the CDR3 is TGTGCCAGCAGTAAATATACAGGGGGCGCCGGCTCCCTCCACTTT. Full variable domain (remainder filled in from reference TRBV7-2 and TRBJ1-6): GAGVSQSPSNKVTEKGKDVELRCDPISGHTALYWYRQSLGQGLEFLIYFQGNSAPDKSGLPSDRFSAERTGGSVSTLTIQRTQQEDSAVYLCASSKYTGGAGSLHFGNGTRLTVT.

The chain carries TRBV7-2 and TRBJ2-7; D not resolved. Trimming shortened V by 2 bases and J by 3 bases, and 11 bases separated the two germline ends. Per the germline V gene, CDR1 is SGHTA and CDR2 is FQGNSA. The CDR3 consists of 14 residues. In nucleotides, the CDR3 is TGTGCCAGCAGCTTATCCCCGTCAGTCTACGAGCAGTACTTC. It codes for CASSLSPSVYEQYF.

CDR3 sequence (DNA): TGTGCCAGCAGTAGACGACCCGGGGAGCTGTTTTTT. Translation: CASSRRPGELFF. The rearrangement joins TRBV11-2 to TRBJ2-2; D gene ambiguous. Per the germline V gene, CDR1 is SGHAT and CDR2 is FQNNGV. V was pared by 6 bases and J by 6 bases, with 8 bases between. This CDR3 spans 12 amino acids.

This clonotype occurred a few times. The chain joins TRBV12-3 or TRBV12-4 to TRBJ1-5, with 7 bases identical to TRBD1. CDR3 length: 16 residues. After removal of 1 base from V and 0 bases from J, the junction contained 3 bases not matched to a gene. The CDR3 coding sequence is TGTGCCAGCAGTTTAGGCAGGGGGTATAGCAATCAGCCCCAGCATTTT. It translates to CASSLGRGYSNQPQHF.

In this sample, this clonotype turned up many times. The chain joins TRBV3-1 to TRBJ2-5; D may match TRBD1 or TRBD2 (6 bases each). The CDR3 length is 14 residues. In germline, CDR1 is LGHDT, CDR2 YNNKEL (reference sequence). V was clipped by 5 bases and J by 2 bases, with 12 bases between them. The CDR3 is CASSIRRGQETQYF. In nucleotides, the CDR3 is TGTGCCAGCAGCATACGGAGGGGGCAAGAGACCCAGTACTTC.

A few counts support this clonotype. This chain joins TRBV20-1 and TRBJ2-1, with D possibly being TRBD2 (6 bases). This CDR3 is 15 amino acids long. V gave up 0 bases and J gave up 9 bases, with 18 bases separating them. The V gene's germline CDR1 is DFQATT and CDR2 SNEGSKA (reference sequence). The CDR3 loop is CSARDALAPGIEQFF. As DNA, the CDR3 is TGCAGTGCTAGAGATGCCCTAGCGCCAGGAATTGAGCAGTTCTTC.

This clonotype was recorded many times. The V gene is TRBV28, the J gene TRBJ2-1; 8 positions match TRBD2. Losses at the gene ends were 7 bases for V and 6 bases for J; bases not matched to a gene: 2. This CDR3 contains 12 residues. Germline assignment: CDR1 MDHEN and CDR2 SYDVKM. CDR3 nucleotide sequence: TGTGCCAGCATGGGACTAGTCAATGAGCAGTTCTTC. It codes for CASMGLVNEQFF.

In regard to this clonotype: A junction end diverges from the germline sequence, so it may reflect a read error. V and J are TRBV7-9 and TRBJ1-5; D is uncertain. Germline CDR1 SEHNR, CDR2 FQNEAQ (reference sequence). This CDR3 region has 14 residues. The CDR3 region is CTSSSHRSNQPQHF. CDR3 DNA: TGTACCAGCAGCTCTCATCGGTCCAATCAGCCCCAGCATTTT.

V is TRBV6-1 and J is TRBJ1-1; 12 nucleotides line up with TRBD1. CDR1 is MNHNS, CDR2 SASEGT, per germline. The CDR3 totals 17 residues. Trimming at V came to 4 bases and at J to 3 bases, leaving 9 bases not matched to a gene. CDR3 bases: TGTGCCAGCAGTGCCGGCGGGACAGGGGGCCACTACACTGAAGCTTTCTTT. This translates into CASSAGGTGGHYTEAFF.

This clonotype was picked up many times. As DNA, the CDR3 is TGTGCCAGCAGCTACGGACGGCGCTCTGGAAACACCATATATTTT. Its protein product is CASSYGRRSGNTIYF. The rearrangement joins TRBV6-5 to TRBJ1-3; no clear D gene. V was shortened by 6 bases and J by 0 bases, with 12 bases between the two germline ends. The CDR3 loop spans 15 amino acids. Germline CDR1 reads MNHEY; CDR2 reads SVGAGI.

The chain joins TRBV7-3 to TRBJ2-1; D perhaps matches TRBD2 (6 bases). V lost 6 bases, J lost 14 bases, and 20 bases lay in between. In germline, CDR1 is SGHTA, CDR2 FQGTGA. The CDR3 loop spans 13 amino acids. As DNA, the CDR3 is TGTGCCAGCAGTGACACCCCCTCTAGCGTCAAGTTCTTC. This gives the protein CASSDTPSSVKFF. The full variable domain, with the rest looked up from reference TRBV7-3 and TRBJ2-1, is GAGVSQTPSNKVTEKGKYVELRCDPISGHTALYWYRQSLGQGPEFLIYFQGTGAADDSGLPNDRFFAVRPEGSVSTLKIQRTERGDSAVYLCASSDTPSSVKFFGPGTRLTVL.

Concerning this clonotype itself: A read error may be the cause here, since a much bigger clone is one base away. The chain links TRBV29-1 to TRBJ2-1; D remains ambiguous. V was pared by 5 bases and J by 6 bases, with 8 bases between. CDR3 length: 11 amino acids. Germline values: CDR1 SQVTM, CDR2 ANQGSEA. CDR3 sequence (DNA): TGCAGCGTTAAAATCCGCAATGAGCAGTTCTTC. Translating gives CSVKIRNEQFF.

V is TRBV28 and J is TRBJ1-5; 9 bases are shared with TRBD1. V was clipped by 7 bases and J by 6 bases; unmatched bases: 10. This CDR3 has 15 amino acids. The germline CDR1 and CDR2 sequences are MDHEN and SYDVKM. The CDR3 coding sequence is TGTGCCAGCACTCCGGGGACAGGGTTCAGTCAGCCCCAGCATTTT. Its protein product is CASTPGTGFSQPQHF.

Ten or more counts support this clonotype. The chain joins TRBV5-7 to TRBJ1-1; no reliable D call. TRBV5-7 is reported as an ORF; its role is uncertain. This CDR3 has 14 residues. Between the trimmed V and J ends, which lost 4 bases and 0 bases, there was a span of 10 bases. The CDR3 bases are TGTGCCAGCAGCGCGGGTCGGATGAACACTGAAGCTTTCTTT. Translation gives CASSAGRMNTEAFF.